The sequence of this TCR beta chain was determined in a study of technical replicates of blood from a few donors. The repertoire was sequenced with immunoSEQ multiplex PCR; TCRdb's copy has only in-frame clones and lacks some. Among fewer than 100,000 clones, 85% to 95% were seen once, and the ten largest hold approximately 0.3%. This CDR3 has 17 amino acids. Per the germline V gene, CDR1 is SGHDT and CDR2 is YYEEEE. Trimming pared 0 bases from V and 8 bases from J, leaving 20 bases between. The genes are TRBV5-6 and TRBJ2-2; possibly TRBD1 for D (6 bases). The sequence came from a human donor in good health. Sequencing was done on a sample of T cells isolated from PBMCs. The CDR3 sequence: CASSLAVWGRGKGELFF. The CDR3 DNA reads TGTGCCAGCAGCTTGGCCGTCTGGGGGCGAGGAAAGGGGGAGCTGTTTTTT. The variable domain in full, with the rest retrieved from reference TRBV5-6 and TRBJ2-2, is DAGVTQSPTHLIKTRGQQVTLRCSPKSGHDTVSWYQQALGQGPQFIFQYYEEEERQRGNFPDRFSGHQFPNYSSELNVNALLLGDSALYLCASSLAVWGRGKGELFFGEGSRLTVL.